This record covers a single T cell receptor (beta chain). TCRdb reprocessed the 5' RACE reads via MiXCR and lists one record per CDR3 protein. The profile shows about 690,000 distinct CDR3 sequences, 21% of them singletons. This sample stems from a study of identical twins. Germline trimming cut 2 bases from V and 7 bases from J; bases unmatched to any gene: 6. The germline gives CDR1 MNHEY, CDR2 SVGAGI. This CDR3 is 15 amino acids long. A further study also used this sample, focusing on T cells expressing NK-cell markers.

The chain uses TRBV6-5 and TRBJ2-2; 8 bases match TRBD2. Sequenced: PBMCs. The source is a woman under 30 in good health. For the CDR3, the DNA is TGTGCCAGCAGTTACAAAGCGGGAGTGGGCGGGGAGCTGTTTTTT. It yields the protein CASSYKAGVGGELFF.